One and the same sample provided the 32 T cell receptor beta chains below, sequenced in a study of CD8 T cells in ankylosing spondylitis (dated by TCRdb to 2017 to 2019). Libraries were constructed by 5' RACE. Sequencing instrument: Illumina HiSeq 2500. The public reads were reanalyzed by TCRdb: fastp trimming at Q25, MiXCR alignment, in-frame beta chains only. Merged by CDR3 protein, the rows form single entries marked with the most common genes and DNA. This sample has more than 35,000 distinct CDR3 sequences in its table, and roughly 2.5% of those were observed once. In total, the top ten clones hold 4.6% of the sample. Sample: blood, either unsorted or a sorted T cell fraction (not recorded which). These receptor sequences come from a male donor with ankylosing spondylitis or in good health (not recorded which).

In its sample, this clonotype was seen many times. The chain combines TRBV9 with TRBJ2-7, with D possibly being TRBD2 (6 bases). The CDR3 contains 14 residues. Germline V gene sequence: CDR1 SGDLS, CDR2 YYNGEE. V was cut by 4 bases and J by 0 bases, with 11 bases left in between. CDR3 sequence (DNA): TGTGCCAGCAGCCCGGGACTCACCTCCTACGAGCAGTACTTC. This codes for CASSPGLTSYEQYF.

This clonotype has more than one count but fewer than ten. The rearrangement uses TRBV9 and TRBJ2-1, with D unclear. The CDR3 sequence is 15 residues long. CDR1 and CDR2 from the germline V gene are SGDLS and YYNGEE. Trimming took off 3 bases at V and 3 bases at J, with 13 bases between the two ends. The CDR3 DNA follows: TGTGCCAGCAGCGGAGTGGGTCCGCACTACAATGAGCAGTTCTTC. Translating gives CASSGVGPHYNEQFF.

Many counts were recorded for this clonotype. The chain couples TRBV9 to TRBJ2-3; D is ambiguous. The ends were cut back, 0 bases at V and 3 bases at J, with 5 bases in the middle. The CDR3 is 13 residues long. Germline values: CDR1 SGDLS, CDR2 YYNGEE. The CDR3 nucleotides are TGTGCCAGCAGCGTAGCGGCGACAGATACGCAGTATTTT. Its translation: CASSVAATDTQYF.

This clonotype appeared many times. The rearrangement uses TRBV9 and TRBJ2-7; tentative D call: TRBD2 (7 bases). In germline, CDR1 is SGDLS, CDR2 YYNGEE. CDR3 length: 13 residues. Between the trimmed V and J ends, which lost 3 bases and 9 bases, there was a span of 16 bases. The CDR3 bases are TGTGCCAGCAGCGGCGGGGGCCTAGGGATGCAGTACTTC. As protein: CASSGGGLGMQYF.

The chain couples TRBV5-3 to TRBJ1-1; 7 positions match TRBD1. TRBV5-3 is known as an ORF, though its function is uncertain. Trimming took 5 bases from V and 5 from J; bases not matched to a gene: 6. This CDR3 is built from 13 residues. The CDR3 DNA follows: TGTGCCAGAAGTCAGGGGGGGAGTACTGAAGCTTTCTTT. Encoded protein: CARSQGGSTEAFF.

V is TRBV5-3 and J is TRBJ1-6; 8 positions agree with TRBD1. TRBV5-3 is treated as an ORF (open reading frame) with a function not yet certain. Losses at the gene ends were 4 bases for V and 10 bases for J; bases not matched to a gene: 16. The length of the CDR3 is 17 residues. CDR3 DNA: TGTGCCAGAAGCCCCGCCCGCCAACAGGGGGATTGCTCACCCCTCCACTTT. Translation: CARSPARQQGDCSPLHF.

At least ten counts were recorded for this clonotype. The rearrangement joins TRBV9 to TRBJ2-7; the match to TRBD2 covers 8 bases. J lost 0 bases, V lost 3 bases, and 8 bases had no gene match. CDR3 length: 16 amino acids. Germline-derived CDR1 and CDR2 are SGDLS and YYNGEE. This CDR3 is CASSETPTSDSYEQYF. CDR3 DNA: TGTGCCAGCAGCGAAACCCCGACTAGCGACTCCTACGAGCAGTACTTC.

Only a few counts were recorded for this clonotype. This rearrangement joins TRBV9 to TRBJ1-3; D is ambiguous. Trimming removed 7 bases from V and 4 bases from J, with 15 bases in between. Germline V gene data show CDR1 as SGDLS and CDR2 as YYNGEE. The CDR3 loop spans 14 amino acids. The CDR3 sequence: CASGRSQAGNTIYF. The CDR3 region has the DNA TGTGCCAGCGGACGGAGCCAGGCCGGAAACACCATATATTTT.

There are many counts of this clonotype. The chain carries TRBV9 and TRBJ1-2; 10 nucleotides line up with TRBD1. Germline V gene data show CDR1 as SGDLS and CDR2 as YYNGEE. The CDR3 has 16 amino acids. The J segment lost 8 bases and the V segment lost 0 bases, leaving 10 bases of the junction unmatched. CDR3 sequence (DNA): TGTGCCAGCAGCGTAGGGACAGGGGGTGCCATGGTCGGCTACACCTTC. Translated, it gives CASSVGTGGAMVGYTF.

The sample holds many counts of this clonotype. The V gene is TRBV9, the J gene TRBJ2-2, with a tentative D call TRBD1 (6 bases). CDR3 length equals 13 residues. Trimming shortened V by 2 bases and J by 6 bases, and 8 bases separated the two germline ends. Germline V lookup: CDR1 SGDLS, CDR2 YYNGEE. In nucleotides, the CDR3 is TGTGCCAGCAGCGTTACAGGGCCCGGGGAGCTGTTTTTT. This sequence encodes CASSVTGPGELFF.

In this sample, this clonotype turned up many times. The rearrangement joins TRBV9 to TRBJ1-1; TRBD1 is a possible D gene (6 bases). Germline assignment: CDR1 SGDLS and CDR2 YYNGEE. This CDR3 comprises 14 residues. Deletions cut 3 bases from V and 1 base from J, with 10 bases between. This CDR3 reads CASSEGHPNTEAFF. The CDR3 DNA sequence: TGTGCCAGCAGCGAGGGACACCCGAACACTGAAGCTTTCTTT. Together with reference TRBV9 and TRBJ1-1, the CDR3 gives the full variable domain: DSGVTQTPKHLITATGQRVTLRCSPRSGDLSVYWYQQSLDQGLQFLIQYYNGEERAKGNILERFSAQQFPDLHSELNLSSLELGDSALYFCASSEGHPNTEAFFGQGTRLTVV.

This clonotype was observed many times. The gene calls are TRBV9 and TRBJ2-2; 10 nucleotides align to TRBD2. The CDR3 extends over 16 amino acids. Germline CDR1 and CDR2: SGDLS and YYNGEE. Trimming cost V 4 bases and J 1 base; bases outside gene matches: 4. CDR3 protein: CASSSASGRNTGELFF. The DNA for the CDR3 is TGTGCCAGCAGCTCCGCTAGCGGGAGGAACACCGGGGAGCTGTTTTTT.

This clonotype was seen repeatedly, ten times or more. The V call is TRBV9, the J call TRBJ2-3, with D perhaps matching TRBD2 (5 bases). Trimming stripped 0 bases from V and 1 base from J, with 12 bases between. The CDR3 is 16 residues long. The germline V gene encodes CDR1 SGDLS and CDR2 YYNGEE. CDR3 sequence: CASSVESGRGTDTQYF. Written as DNA, the CDR3 is TGTGCCAGCAGCGTAGAGAGCGGAAGAGGCACAGATACGCAGTATTTT.

By its share, this clonotype is medium-sized. The chain recombines TRBV9 with TRBJ2-2; TRBD1 agrees at 10 bases. Germline V lookup: CDR1 SGDLS, CDR2 YYNGEE. There are 16 residues in the CDR3. The junction had 7 bases not matched to a gene; V was cut back by 4 bases and J by 4 bases. Here the CDR3 DNA reads TGTGCCAGCAGCTCCCGACAGGGGGCCGGCACCGGGGAGCTGTTTTTT. The encoded protein is CASSSRQGAGTGELFF.

This clonotype was counted many times. The rearrangement joins TRBV9 to TRBJ2-5; D possibly matches TRBD1 or TRBD2 (5 bases each). V shed 0 bases and J shed 4 bases, with 13 bases lying between them. CDR1 is SGDLS and CDR2 is YYNGEE in the germline V gene. The CDR3 is 15 residues long. In DNA, the CDR3 is TGTGCCAGCAGCGTAGCCCAGGGACGACGAGAGACCCAGTACTTC. Translating it yields CASSVAQGRRETQYF.

This clonotype was detected many times. The V and J genes are TRBV9 and TRBJ2-2; perhaps TRBD1 as D (6 bases). Germline V lookup: CDR1 SGDLS, CDR2 YYNGEE. CDR3 length equals 15 residues. V was shortened by 4 bases and J by 3 bases, with 13 bases between the two germline ends. The CDR3 spells CASSQGLAYTGELFF. CDR3 in DNA: TGTGCCAGCAGCCAGGGGCTAGCTTACACCGGGGAGCTGTTTTTT. The variable domain in full, with the rest retrieved from reference TRBV9 and TRBJ2-2, is DSGVTQTPKHLITATGQRVTLRCSPRSGDLSVYWYQQSLDQGLQFLIQYYNGEERAKGNILERFSAQQFPDLHSELNLSSLELGDSALYFCASSQGLAYTGELFFGEGSRLTVL.

This clonotype was counted at least ten times. The chain is built from TRBV9 and TRBJ1-3, with 11 bases matching TRBD1. This CDR3 spans 15 amino acids. Trimming cost V 4 bases and J 6 bases; bases outside gene matches: 6. The germline gives CDR1 SGDLS, CDR2 YYNGEE. As DNA, the CDR3 is TGTGCCAGCAGCCCCCCGGGACAGGGGGTAAACACCATATATTTT. It translates to CASSPPGQGVNTIYF.

This clonotype was picked up many times. CDR3 nucleotides: TGTGCCAGCAGCGTAGTCGGGAATATGATCACTGAAGCTTTCTTT. This codes for CASSVVGNMITEAFF. The V call is TRBV9, the J call TRBJ1-1; unclear D gene. Germline V gives CDR1 SGDLS, CDR2 YYNGEE. The length of the CDR3 is 15 residues. V lost 0 bases, J lost 4 bases, and 13 bases lay in between.

This clonotype was detected many times. The chain carries TRBV9 and TRBJ1-6, with unresolved D. Germline V gene lookup returns CDR1 SGDLS and CDR2 YYNGEE. Trimming left V 0 bases short and J 5 bases short, with 9 bases between. The CDR3 totals 15 residues. The CDR3 spells CASSVEPTDNSPLHF. The CDR3 DNA is TGTGCCAGCAGCGTAGAGCCAACAGATAATTCACCCCTCCACTTT.

This clonotype came up many times. The V gene is TRBV9, the J gene TRBJ2-1, with 8 bases matching TRBD2. This CDR3 has 18 residues. V was pared by 0 bases and J by 6 bases, with 14 bases of the junction left unmatched. The germline gives CDR1 SGDLS, CDR2 YYNGEE. CDR3 sequence: CASSVEGWGGRPLNEQFF. The CDR3 coding sequence is TGTGCCAGCAGCGTAGAGGGATGGGGCGGGAGGCCGCTCAATGAGCAGTTCTTC.

In its sample, this clonotype was seen many times. The genes are TRBV9 and TRBJ2-2, with unresolved D. CDR3 length equals 16 residues. Germline values: CDR1 SGDLS, CDR2 YYNGEE. Deletions cut 5 bases from V and 0 bases from J, with 14 bases between. The CDR3 loop is CASSPDPGANTGELFF. For the CDR3, the DNA is TGTGCCAGCAGTCCAGATCCGGGCGCGAACACCGGGGAGCTGTTTTTT.

The table lists this clonotype with many counts. V usage is TRBV9 and J usage is TRBJ1-4, with 8 positions matching TRBD1. The CDR3 contains 16 residues. V trimming: 3 bases; J trimming: 4 bases; junction bases outside the gene matches: 8. CDR1 is SGDLS, CDR2 YYNGEE, per germline. The CDR3 region has the DNA TGTGCCAGCAGCGGACAGGGGAGGACCTTTAATGAAAAACTGTTTTTT. As protein: CASSGQGRTFNEKLFF.

In this sample, this clonotype turned up many times. V and J are TRBV9 and TRBJ2-1; D is tentatively TRBD1 or TRBD2 (5 bases each). CDR3 length: 14 amino acids. Germline lookup yields CDR1 SGDLS and CDR2 YYNGEE. Between the trimmed V and J ends, which lost 0 bases and 8 bases, there was a span of 12 bases. The CDR3 reads CASSVVSGSHEQFF. CDR3 coding DNA: TGTGCCAGCAGCGTAGTGTCAGGGAGCCATGAGCAGTTCTTC.

This clonotype occurred many times. J is TRBJ1-2 and V is TRBV9, with 12 bases lining up with TRBD1. The V gene's germline CDR1 is SGDLS and CDR2 YYNGEE. This CDR3 comprises 15 residues. Trimming cost V 0 bases and J 7 bases; bases outside gene matches: 4. This chain's CDR3 is CASSVGGQGALGYTF. CDR3 DNA sequence: TGTGCCAGCAGCGTAGGGGGACAGGGGGCTCTTGGCTACACCTTC.

This clonotype was counted at least ten times. J is TRBJ2-7 and V is TRBV9; 11 bases agree with TRBD1. Germline lookup yields CDR1 SGDLS and CDR2 YYNGEE. Trimming cost V 2 bases and J 2 bases; bases outside gene matches: 3. This CDR3 region has 15 residues. As DNA, the CDR3 is TGTGCCAGCAGCGTCGGACAGGGGGCAACCTACGAGCAGTACTTC. As protein: CASSVGQGATYEQYF.

This clonotype has at least ten counts. The chain combines TRBV9 with TRBJ2-1, with D maybe TRBD2 (5 bases). Germline values: CDR1 SGDLS, CDR2 YYNGEE. V was clipped by 0 bases and J by 0 bases, with 13 bases between them. This CDR3 is 17 amino acids long. The CDR3, as DNA: TGTGCCAGCAGCGTAGGGGAGCTCCGGAGCTCCTACAATGAGCAGTTCTTC. It is translated as CASSVGELRSSYNEQFF.

This clonotype was seen ten or more times. V is TRBV9 and J is TRBJ2-2; D might be TRBD2 (7 bases). V lost 4 bases, J lost 9 bases, and 19 bases lay in between. Germline V gene lookup returns CDR1 SGDLS and CDR2 YYNGEE. The CDR3 runs to 15 residues. The CDR3, as DNA: TGTGCCAGCAGCTCCCTTGCGAGGGGGGGGCGGGAGCTGTTTTTT. It codes for CASSSLARGGRELFF.

The J gene is TRBJ2-3, the V gene TRBV9, with D perhaps TRBD2 (6 bases). This CDR3 spans 14 amino acids. Trimming shortened V by 3 bases and J by 2 bases, and 10 bases separated the two germline ends. CDR1 and CDR2 (germline): SGDLS, YYNGEE. The CDR3 spells CASSGGTFTDTQYF. The CDR3 nucleotides read TGTGCCAGCAGCGGAGGGACTTTCACAGATACGCAGTATTTT.

This clonotype was detected many times. The rearrangement joins TRBV9 to TRBJ2-7; 8 nucleotides match TRBD2. The J segment lost 5 bases and the V segment lost 4 bases, leaving 11 bases of the junction unmatched. The germline V gene has CDR1 SGDLS and CDR2 YYNGEE. The CDR3 sequence is 15 residues long. This chain's CDR3 is CASSPISGRGDEQYF. CDR3 DNA sequence: TGTGCCAGCAGCCCTATAAGCGGGAGAGGGGACGAGCAGTACTTC.

This clonotype was observed at least ten times. The V gene is TRBV9, the J gene TRBJ2-6; D is unclear. V was trimmed by 4 bases and J by 2 bases, leaving 10 bases between them. Germline lookup yields CDR1 SGDLS and CDR2 YYNGEE. This CDR3 spans 15 amino acids. CDR3 sequence reads: CASSNRNPGANVLTF. CDR3 DNA sequence: TGTGCCAGCAGCAACCGCAACCCTGGGGCCAACGTCCTGACTTTC.

This clonotype was found many times. The chain carries TRBV9 and TRBJ2-1, with TRBD2 identical over 8 bases. Germline CDR1 is SGDLS and CDR2 is YYNGEE. Trimming took 0 bases from V and 2 from J; bases not matched to a gene: 22. The CDR3 runs 22 residues. This chain's CDR3 is CASSVARANSNWERGTYNEQFF. The CDR3 region has the DNA TGTGCCAGCAGCGTAGCTCGAGCGAACTCGAACTGGGAGCGGGGGACCTACAATGAGCAGTTCTTC.

This clonotype has a count of ten or more. V gene TRBV9 combines with J gene TRBJ2-3; 7 bases are a match to TRBD1. V was pared by 4 bases and J by 4 bases, with 6 bases of the junction left unmatched. The CDR3 consists of 14 residues. CDR1 and CDR2 (germline): SGDLS, YYNGEE. CDR3 sequence reads: CASSTRQGSDTQYF. The CDR3 coding sequence is TGTGCCAGCAGCACCCGACAGGGATCAGATACGCAGTATTTT.